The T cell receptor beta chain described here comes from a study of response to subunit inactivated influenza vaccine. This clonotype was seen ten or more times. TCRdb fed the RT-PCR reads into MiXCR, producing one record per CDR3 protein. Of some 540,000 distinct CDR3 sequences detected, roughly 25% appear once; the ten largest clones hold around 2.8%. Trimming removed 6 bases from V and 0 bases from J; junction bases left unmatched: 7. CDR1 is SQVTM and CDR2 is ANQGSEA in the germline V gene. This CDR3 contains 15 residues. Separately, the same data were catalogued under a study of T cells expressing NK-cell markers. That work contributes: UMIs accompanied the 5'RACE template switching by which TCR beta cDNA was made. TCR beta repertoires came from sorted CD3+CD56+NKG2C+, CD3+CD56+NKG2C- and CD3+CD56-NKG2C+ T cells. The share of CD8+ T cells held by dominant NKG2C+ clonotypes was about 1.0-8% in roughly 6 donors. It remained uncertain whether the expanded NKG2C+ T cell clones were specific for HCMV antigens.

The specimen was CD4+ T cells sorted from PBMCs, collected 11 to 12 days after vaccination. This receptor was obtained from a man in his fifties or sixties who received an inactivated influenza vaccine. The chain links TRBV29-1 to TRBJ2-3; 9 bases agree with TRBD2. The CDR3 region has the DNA TGCAGCGTGAACGGAGGGACTAGCAGCACAGATACGCAGTATTTT. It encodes CSVNGGTSSTDTQYF.